Sequencing of this T cell receptor (beta chain) was carried out in a study of PD-L1 blockade in urothelial cancer. Study-level background: About 85% of the roughly 30 patients comprised males who had bladder-origin urothelial cancer. Points from the study as a whole: In blood at 3 weeks, tumor-associated clones expanded more among patients with durable benefit.

Germline lookup yields CDR1 SQVTM and CDR2 ANQGSEA. Trimming removed 2 bases from V and 6 bases from J, with 14 bases in between. CDR3 length equals 14 residues. Clones were read by immunoSEQ multiplex PCR, and TCRdb kept only the in-frame ones, dropping some. The sample comprises 70,000 to 75,000 clones, roughly 84% of which are singletons, and approximately 10% rests with the top ten. This clone has a handful of counts. The target antigen is unknown. Time point noted: pretreatment peripheral blood. Specimen: PBMCs, collected around atezolizumab (anti-PD-L1) treatment. The chain couples TRBV29-1 to TRBJ2-1, with D unresolved. The TCR sequence derives from a woman in her 70s with urothelial cancer. This CDR3 is CSVESGALGNEQFF. The CDR3 nucleotides read TGCAGCGTTGAATCCGGAGCTCTTGGCAATGAGCAGTTCTTC.